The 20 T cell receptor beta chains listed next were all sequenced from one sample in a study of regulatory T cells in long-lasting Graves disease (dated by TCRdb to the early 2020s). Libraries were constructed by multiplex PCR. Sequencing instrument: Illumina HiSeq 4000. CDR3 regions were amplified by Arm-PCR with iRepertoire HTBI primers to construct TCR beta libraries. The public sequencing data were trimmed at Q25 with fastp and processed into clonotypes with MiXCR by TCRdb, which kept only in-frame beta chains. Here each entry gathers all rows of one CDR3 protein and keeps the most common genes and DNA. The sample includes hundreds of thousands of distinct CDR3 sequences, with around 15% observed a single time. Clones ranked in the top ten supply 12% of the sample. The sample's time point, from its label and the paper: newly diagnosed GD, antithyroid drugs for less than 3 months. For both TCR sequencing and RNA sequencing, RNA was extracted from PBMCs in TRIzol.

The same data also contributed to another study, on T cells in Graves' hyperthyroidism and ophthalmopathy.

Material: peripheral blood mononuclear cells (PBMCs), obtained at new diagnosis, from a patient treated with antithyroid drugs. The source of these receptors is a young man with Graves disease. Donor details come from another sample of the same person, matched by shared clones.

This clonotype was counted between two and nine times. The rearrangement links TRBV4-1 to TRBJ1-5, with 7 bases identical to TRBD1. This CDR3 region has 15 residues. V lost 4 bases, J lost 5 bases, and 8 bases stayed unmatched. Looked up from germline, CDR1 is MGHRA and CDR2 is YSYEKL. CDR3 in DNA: TGCGCCAGCAGCCCACCGGGGGACAGAGATCAGCCCCAGCATTTT. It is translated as CASSPPGDRDQPQHF.

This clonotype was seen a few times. The CDR3 protein is CASSIGLANTGELFF. The CDR3 DNA follows: TGTGCCAGTAGTATAGGGTTGGCGAACACCGGGGAGCTGTTTTTT. The rearrangement joins TRBV19 to TRBJ2-2; D unclear. V lost 1 base, J lost 0 bases, and 6 bases lay in between. From germline, CDR1 is LNHDA and CDR2 SQIVND (reference sequence). The CDR3 extends over 15 amino acids.

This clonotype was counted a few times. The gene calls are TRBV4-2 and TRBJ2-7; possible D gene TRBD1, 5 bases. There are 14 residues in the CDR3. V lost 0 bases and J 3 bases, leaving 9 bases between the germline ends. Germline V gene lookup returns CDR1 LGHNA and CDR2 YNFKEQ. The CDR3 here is CASSQDRVVYEQYF. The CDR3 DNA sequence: TGTGCCAGCAGCCAAGACAGGGTTGTCTACGAGCAGTACTTC.

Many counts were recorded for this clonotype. The DNA for the CDR3 is TGTGCCAGCTCACTGGGGCAGGGCCAGGCTGAGCAGTTCTTC. This codes for CASSLGQGQAEQFF. The gene calls are TRBV18 and TRBJ2-1, with a weak D call TRBD1 (5 bases). CDR1 is KGHSH, CDR2 LQKENI, per germline. There are 14 residues in the CDR3. V lost 4 bases, J lost 9 bases, and 16 bases lay in between.

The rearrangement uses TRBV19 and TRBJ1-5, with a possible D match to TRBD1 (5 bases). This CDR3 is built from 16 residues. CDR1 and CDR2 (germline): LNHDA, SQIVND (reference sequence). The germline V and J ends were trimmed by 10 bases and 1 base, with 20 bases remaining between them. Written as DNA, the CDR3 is TGTGCCACGGCGGGGCAGGGTATAGGAAGCAATCAGCCCCAGCATTTT. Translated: CATAGQGIGSNQPQHF.

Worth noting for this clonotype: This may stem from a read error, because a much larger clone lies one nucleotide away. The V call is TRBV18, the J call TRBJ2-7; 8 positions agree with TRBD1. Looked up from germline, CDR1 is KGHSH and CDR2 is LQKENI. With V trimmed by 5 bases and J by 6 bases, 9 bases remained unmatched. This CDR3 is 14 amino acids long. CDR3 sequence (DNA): TGTGCCAGCTCATCCATGGACAGGGAGATCGAGCAGTACTTC. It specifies CASSSMDREIEQYF.

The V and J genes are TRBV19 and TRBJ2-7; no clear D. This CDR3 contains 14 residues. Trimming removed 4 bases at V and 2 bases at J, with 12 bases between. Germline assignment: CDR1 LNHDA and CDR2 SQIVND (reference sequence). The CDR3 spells CASSSHRTTYEQYF. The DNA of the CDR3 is TGTGCCAGTAGTAGTCACAGAACGACCTACGAGCAGTACTTC.

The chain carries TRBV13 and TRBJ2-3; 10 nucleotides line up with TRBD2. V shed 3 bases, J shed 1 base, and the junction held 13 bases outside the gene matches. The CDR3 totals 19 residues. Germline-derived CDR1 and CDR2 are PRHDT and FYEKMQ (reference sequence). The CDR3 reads CASSFSSGSMSAGTDTQYF. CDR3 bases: TGTGCCAGCAGCTTCTCTAGCGGGAGTATGTCCGCTGGCACAGATACGCAGTATTTT.

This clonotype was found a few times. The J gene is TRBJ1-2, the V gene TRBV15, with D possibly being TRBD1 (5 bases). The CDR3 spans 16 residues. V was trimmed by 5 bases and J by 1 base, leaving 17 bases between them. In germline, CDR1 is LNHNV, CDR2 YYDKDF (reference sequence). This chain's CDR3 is CATSSPADRSNYGYTF. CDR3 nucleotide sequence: TGTGCCACCAGCTCGCCGGCTGACAGAAGTAACTATGGCTACACCTTC.

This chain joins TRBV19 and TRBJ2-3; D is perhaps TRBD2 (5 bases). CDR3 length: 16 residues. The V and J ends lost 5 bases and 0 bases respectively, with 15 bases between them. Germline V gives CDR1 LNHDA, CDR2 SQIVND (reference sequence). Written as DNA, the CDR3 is TGTGCCAGTAGTGTAGGGTTGCCGGGGAGCACAGATACGCAGTATTTT. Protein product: CASSVGLPGSTDTQYF.

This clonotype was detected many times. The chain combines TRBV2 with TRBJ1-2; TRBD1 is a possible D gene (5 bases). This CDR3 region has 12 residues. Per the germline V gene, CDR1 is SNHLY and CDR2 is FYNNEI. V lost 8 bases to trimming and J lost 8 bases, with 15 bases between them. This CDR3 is CASFGTAGGYTF. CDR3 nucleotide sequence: TGTGCCAGCTTCGGGACGGCTGGGGGCTACACCTTC.

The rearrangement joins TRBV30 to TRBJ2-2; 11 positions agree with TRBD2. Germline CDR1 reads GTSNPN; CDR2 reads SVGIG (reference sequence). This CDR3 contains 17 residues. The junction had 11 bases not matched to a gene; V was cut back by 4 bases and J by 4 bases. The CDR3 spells CAWNGLAGGWSTGELFF. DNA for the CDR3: TGTGCCTGGAATGGGCTAGCGGGAGGATGGAGCACCGGGGAGCTGTTTTTT.

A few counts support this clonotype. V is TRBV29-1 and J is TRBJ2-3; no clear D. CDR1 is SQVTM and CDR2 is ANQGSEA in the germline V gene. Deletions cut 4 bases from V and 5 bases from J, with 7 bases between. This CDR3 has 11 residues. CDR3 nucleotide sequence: TGCAGCGTTGCCCAAAAAGATACGCAGTATTTT. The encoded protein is CSVAQKDTQYF.

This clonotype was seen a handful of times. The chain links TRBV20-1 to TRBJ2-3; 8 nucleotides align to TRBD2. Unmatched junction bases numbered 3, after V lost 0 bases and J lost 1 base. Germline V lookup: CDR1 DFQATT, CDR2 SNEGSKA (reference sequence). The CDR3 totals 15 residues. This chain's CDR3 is CSARDPGRGTDTQYF. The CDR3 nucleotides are TGCAGTGCTAGAGATCCCGGGAGGGGCACAGATACGCAGTATTTT.

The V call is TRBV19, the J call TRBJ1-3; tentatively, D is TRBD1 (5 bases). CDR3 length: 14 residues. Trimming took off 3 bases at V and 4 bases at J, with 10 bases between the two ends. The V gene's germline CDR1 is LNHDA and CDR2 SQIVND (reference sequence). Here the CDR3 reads CASSIDRTGNTIYF. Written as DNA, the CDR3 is TGTGCCAGTAGTATTGACAGAACCGGAAACACCATATATTTT.

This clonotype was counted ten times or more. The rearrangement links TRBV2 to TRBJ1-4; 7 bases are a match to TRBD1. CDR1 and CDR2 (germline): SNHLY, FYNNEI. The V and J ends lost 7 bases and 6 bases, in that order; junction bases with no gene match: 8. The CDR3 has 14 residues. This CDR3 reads CASMPGGTDEKLFF. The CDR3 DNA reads TGTGCCAGCATGCCAGGGGGGACTGATGAAAAACTGTTTTTT.

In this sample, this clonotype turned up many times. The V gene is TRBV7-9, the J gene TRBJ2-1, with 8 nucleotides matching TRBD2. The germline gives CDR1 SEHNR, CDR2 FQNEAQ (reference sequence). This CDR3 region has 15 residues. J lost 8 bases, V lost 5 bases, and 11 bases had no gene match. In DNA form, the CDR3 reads TGTGCCAGCAGCAGCCTGGGACTAGGGGTTCATGAGCAGTTCTTC. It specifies CASSSLGLGVHEQFF.

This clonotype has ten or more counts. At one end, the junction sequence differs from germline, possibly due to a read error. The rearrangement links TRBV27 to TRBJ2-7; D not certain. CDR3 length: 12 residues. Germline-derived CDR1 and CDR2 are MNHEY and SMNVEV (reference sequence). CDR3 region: CASGHGAATPNF. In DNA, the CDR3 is TGTGCCAGCGGGCATGGAGCAGCCACGCCCAACTTC.

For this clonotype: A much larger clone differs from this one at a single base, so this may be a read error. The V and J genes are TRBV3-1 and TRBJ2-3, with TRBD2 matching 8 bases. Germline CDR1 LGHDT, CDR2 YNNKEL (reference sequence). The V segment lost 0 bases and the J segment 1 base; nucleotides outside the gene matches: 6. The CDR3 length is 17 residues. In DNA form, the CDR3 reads TGTGCCAGCAGCCAAGATACCCGGGAGGGCGGCACAGATACGCAGTATTTT. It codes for CASSQDTREGGTDTQYF.

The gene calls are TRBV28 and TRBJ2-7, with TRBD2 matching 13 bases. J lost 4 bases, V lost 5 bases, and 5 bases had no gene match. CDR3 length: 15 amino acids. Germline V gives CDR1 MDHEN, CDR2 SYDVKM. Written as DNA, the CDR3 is TGTGCCAGCAGTGCCCCGGGACTAGCGGGATACGAGCAGTACTTC. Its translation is CASSAPGLAGYEQYF.